The rows below give T cell receptor beta chains drawn from one sample of a study of shared clonotypes between healthy human individuals. Here immunoSEQ multiplex PCR was the method, and the copy in TCRdb shows in-frame clones only, minus some. The table lists millions of clones, roughly 95% of them singletons. The sequenced sample consisted of naive CD4+ T cells sorted from blood. The receptors shown here come from a man between 18 and 35 years old in good health. CDR3s include the opening cysteine and the closing phenylalanine or tryptophan. The D gene is left open where the match is weak. Clone size, where shown, is once, few, many, or a class for clones that have expanded.

TRBV18	TRBJ1-1	-	-	CASSLSPGQNTEAFF	TGTGCCAGCTCACTATCCCCGGGACAGAACACTGAAGCTTTCTTT
TRBV7-9	TRBJ1-1	once	TRBD1	CASSRDRGRDPQAFF	TGTGCCAGCAGCCGAGACAGGGGGCGGGATCCGCAAGCTTTCTTT
TRBV19	TRBJ2-7	-	-	CASSGVAFSYEQYF	TGTGCCAGTAGTGGTGTGGCATTCTCCTACGAGCAGTACTTC
TRBV11-2	TRBJ2-7	-	-	CASSPQASYEQYF	TGTGCCAGCAGCCCACAGGCTTCCTACGAGCAGTACTTC
TRBV6-5	TRBJ1-4	-	-	CASSYGEKLFF	TGTGCCAGCAGTTACGGTGAAAAACTGTTTTTT
TRBV2	TRBJ2-7	-	TRBD2	CASSAWDYTYEQYF	TGTGCCAGCAGTGCCTGGGACTATACCTACGAGCAGTACTTC
TRBV18	TRBJ2-3	-	-	CASSPETDTQYF	TGTGCCAGCTCACCGGAAACAGATACGCAGTATTTT
TRBV5-1	TRBJ2-2	-	TRBD1	CASRTGTGGPGELFF	TGCGCCAGCAGAACCGGGACAGGGGGCCCCGGGGAGCTGTTTTTT
TRBV11-2	TRBJ1-4	-	-	CASSPSFDEKLFF	TGTGCCAGCAGCCCGAGCTTCGATGAAAAACTGTTTTTT
TRBV9	TRBJ1-2	-	-	CASSVGGGTYGYTF	TGTGCCAGCAGCGTAGGGGGAGGGACCTATGGCTACACCTTC
TRBV19	TRBJ2-2	-	TRBD2	CASSITSGEAGELFF	TGTGCCAGTAGTATTACCAGCGGGGAGGCCGGGGAGCTGTTTTTT
TRBV2	TRBJ2-7	-	-	CASCFGVGEQYF	TGTGCCAGCTGCTTCGGGGTCGGGGAGCAGTACTTC
TRBV13	TRBJ2-5	-	-	CASSLGGQGEETQYF	TGTGCCAGCAGCTTAGGTGGGCAGGGAGAAGAGACCCAGTACTTC
TRBV7-2	TRBJ2-7	once	TRBD1	CASSFRQGAYEQYF	TGTGCCAGCAGCTTCCGACAGGGAGCCTACGAGCAGTACTTC
TRBV19	TRBJ1-5	-	-	CASSLLGGNQPQHF	TGTGCCAGTAGTCTTTTGGGGGGGAATCAGCCCCAGCATTTT
TRBV30	TRBJ1-2	-	-	CAWSARGRGNYGYTF	TGTGCCTGGAGTGCCCGGGGCAGGGGTAACTATGGCTACACCTTC
TRBV6-5	TRBJ2-7	-	TRBD1	CASSRTGGNEQYF	TGTGCCAGCAGTAGGACAGGAGGTAACGAGCAGTACTTC
TRBV10-3	TRBJ2-3	-	TRBD2	CAISGGSGDFTDTQYF	TGTGCCATCAGTGGGGGTAGCGGGGATTTCACAGATACGCAGTATTTT
TRBV4-2	TRBJ2-1	-	TRBD2	CASRASGGSNEQFF	TGTGCCAGCAGAGCTAGCGGGGGGAGCAATGAGCAGTTCTTC
TRBV10-3	TRBJ1-1	-	-	CAISPIQGILNTEAFF	TGTGCCATCAGTCCAATACAGGGAATTCTGAACACTGAAGCTTTCTTT
TRBV4-3	TRBJ2-3	-	TRBD2	CASSQDQLRGRRTDTQYF	TGCGCCAGCAGCCAAGATCAACTCCGCGGGAGACGCACAGATACGCAGTATTTT
TRBV6-1	TRBJ1-1	-	-	CASQTWGVTEAFF	TGTGCCAGCCAGACGTGGGGTGTCACTGAAGCTTTCTTT
TRBV5-1	TRBJ2-1	-	TRBD2	CASSLLGLAGIEQFF	TGCGCCAGCAGCTTGCTAGGACTAGCGGGAATTGAGCAGTTCTTC
TRBV2	TRBJ1-4	few	TRBD1	CASRVARTGRRASGEKLFF	TGTGCCAGCAGGGTAGCCAGGACAGGGAGACGGGCTTCAGGTGAAAAACTGTTTTTT
TRBV6-5	TRBJ2-3	-	TRBD2	CASRLLAEGDTQYF	TGTGCCAGCAGATTACTAGCGGAAGGGGATACGCAGTATTTT
TRBV5-1	TRBJ2-1	-	TRBD1	CASSLQTGNYNEQFF	TGCGCCAGCAGCTTACAGACAGGGAACTACAATGAGCAGTTCTTC
TRBV11-2	TRBJ2-6	-	-	CASSLISGANVLTF	TGTGCCAGCAGCTTAATCTCTGGGGCCAACGTCCTGACTTTC
TRBV2	TRBJ1-2	-	-	CASSVGGGYGYTF	TGTGCCAGCAGTGTGGGGGGCGGCTATGGCTACACCTTC
TRBV28	TRBJ2-3	-	-	CASSFLIQSTDTQYF	TGTGCCAGCAGTTTTCTTATACAGTCCACAGATACGCAGTATTTT
TRBV2	TRBJ2-5	-	-	CASRQGGGETQYF	TGTGCCAGCAGACAGGGAGGGGGGGAGACCCAGTACTTC
TRBV2	TRBJ2-7	-	-	CASSESSGTQLNYEQYF	TGTGCCAGCAGCGAAAGCTCCGGGACACAATTAAACTACGAGCAGTACTTC
TRBV5-4	TRBJ2-1	-	TRBD2	CASTLGGGSYNEQFF	TGTGCCAGCACCCTTGGCGGGGGGTCCTACAATGAGCAGTTCTTC
TRBV5-1	TRBJ2-3	-	-	CASSLEQLTDTQYF	TGCGCCAGCAGCTTGGAGCAGCTCACAGATACGCAGTATTTT
TRBV5-5	TRBJ1-5	-	-	CASRELMGAGQPQHF	TGTGCCAGCAGAGAGCTTATGGGGGCCGGGCAGCCCCAGCATTTT
TRBV10-2	TRBJ1-6	-	-	CASSELITGQNSPLHF	TGCGCCAGCAGTGAGTTAATTACAGGTCAGAATTCACCCCTCCACTTT
TRBV5-4	TRBJ2-7	-	TRBD1	CASSLEGGQGLNEQYF	TGTGCCAGCAGCTTGGAGGGCGGACAGGGGCTTAACGAGCAGTACTTC
TRBV20-1	TRBJ2-3	-	-	CSASHDTQYF	TGCAGTGCTAGTCACGATACGCAGTATTTT
TRBV10-2	TRBJ2-7	-	-	CASSPRLADARDEQYF	TGCGCCAGCAGCCCAAGATTAGCGGATGCCCGGGACGAGCAGTACTTC
TRBV7-9	TRBJ2-5	-	-	CASSLRTDQETQYF	TGTGCCAGCAGCTTAAGGACAGACCAAGAGACCCAGTACTTC
TRBV30	TRBJ1-3	-	-	CAWSETGYRNTIYF	TGTGCCTGGAGCGAGACGGGTTACAGAAACACCATATATTTT
TRBV5-1	TRBJ1-4	-	TRBD1	CASSSGDSNEKLFF	TGCGCCAGCAGCTCAGGGGACAGTAATGAAAAACTGTTTTTT
TRBV10-3	TRBJ1-1	-	-	CAISDSVNTEAFF	TGTGCCATCAGTGATTCCGTGAACACTGAAGCTTTCTTT
TRBV5-6	TRBJ2-1	-	-	CASSLGQAPYNEQFF	TGTGCCAGCAGCTTGGGACAGGCCCCCTACAATGAGCAGTTCTTC
TRBV5-1	TRBJ1-1	-	TRBD1	CASSSGTARNTEAFF	TGCGCCAGCAGCTCAGGGACAGCTAGGAACACTGAAGCTTTCTTT
TRBV6-4	TRBJ2-3	-	TRBD1	CASSNPGQGWYF	TGTGCCAGCAGTAACCCGGGACAGGGATGGTATTTT
TRBV5-1	TRBJ1-2	-	TRBD1	CASSMGQGFWGYTF	TGCGCCAGCAGCATGGGACAGGGCTTTTGGGGCTACACCTTC